The present T cell receptor beta chain was sequenced within a study of blood T cells in healthy people across ages. The length of the CDR3 is 18 residues. With V trimmed by 0 bases and J by 4 bases, 14 bases remained unmatched. Germline-derived CDR1 and CDR2 are SGHRS and YFSETQ. Each of the donors had about 9.9 milliliters of peripheral blood drawn into EDTA-treated Vacutainer tubes. Together with a sample-barcoded 5' primer, a J-beta primer mix was included in a second PCR lasting roughly 6 to 12 cycles. MiXCR was run by TCRdb on the 5' RACE reads, yielding one entry per CDR3 protein. The sample records 900,000 to 950,000 distinct CDR3 sequences, about 27% being singletons. The sample also formed part of further work on T cells of mothers and their children. That source reports: Reads obtained per mother exceeded 8.5 million TCR beta CDR3 reads, with 2.5 million to 3.5 million obtained per child. Researchers found no T cell clones that were persistent and microchimeric.

The origin of this receptor is a woman between 40 and 50 years old in good health. The chain recombines TRBV5-1 with TRBJ2-5; 8 nucleotides align to TRBD2. Specimen: blood. CDR3 residues: CASSLGASGTRGSETQYF. The CDR3 DNA is TGCGCCAGCAGCTTGGGAGCCTCGGGGACTAGAGGATCAGAGACCCAGTACTTC.